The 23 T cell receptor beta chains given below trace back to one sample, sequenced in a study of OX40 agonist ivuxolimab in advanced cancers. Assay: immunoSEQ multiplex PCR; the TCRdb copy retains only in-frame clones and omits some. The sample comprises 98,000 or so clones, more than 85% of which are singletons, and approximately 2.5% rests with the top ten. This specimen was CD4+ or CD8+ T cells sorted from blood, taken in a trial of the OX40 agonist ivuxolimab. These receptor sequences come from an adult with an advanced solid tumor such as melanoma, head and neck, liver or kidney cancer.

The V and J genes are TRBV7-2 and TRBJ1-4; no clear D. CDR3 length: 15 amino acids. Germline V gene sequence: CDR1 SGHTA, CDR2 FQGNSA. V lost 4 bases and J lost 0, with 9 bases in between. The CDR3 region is CASSSMAATNEKLFF. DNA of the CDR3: TGTGCCAGCAGCTCGATGGCCGCAACTAATGAAAAACTGTTTTTT.

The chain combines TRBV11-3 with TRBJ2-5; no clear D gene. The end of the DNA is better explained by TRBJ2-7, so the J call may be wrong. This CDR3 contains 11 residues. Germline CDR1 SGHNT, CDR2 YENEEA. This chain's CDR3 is CASSLVYEQYF. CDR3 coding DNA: TGTGCCAGCAGCTTAGTCTACGAGCAGTACTTC.

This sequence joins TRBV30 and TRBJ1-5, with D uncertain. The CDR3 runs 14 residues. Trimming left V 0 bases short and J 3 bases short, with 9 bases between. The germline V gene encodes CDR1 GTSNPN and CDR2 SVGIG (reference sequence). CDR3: CAWSVPQPNQPQHF. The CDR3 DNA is TGTGCCTGGAGTGTACCACAGCCCAATCAGCCCCAGCATTTT. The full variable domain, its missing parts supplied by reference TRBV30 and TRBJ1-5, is SQTIHQWPATLVQPVGSPLSLECTVEGTSNPNLYWYRQAAGRGLQLLFYSVGIGQISSEVPQNLSASRPQDRQFILSSKKLLLSDSGFYLCAWSVPQPNQPQHFGDGTRLSIL.

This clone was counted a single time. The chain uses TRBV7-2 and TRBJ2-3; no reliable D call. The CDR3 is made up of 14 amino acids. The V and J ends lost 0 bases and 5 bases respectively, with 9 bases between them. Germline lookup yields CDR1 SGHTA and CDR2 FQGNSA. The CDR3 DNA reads TGTGCCAGCAGCTTAGCCCCGAACAGAGATACGCAGTATTTT. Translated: CASSLAPNRDTQYF.

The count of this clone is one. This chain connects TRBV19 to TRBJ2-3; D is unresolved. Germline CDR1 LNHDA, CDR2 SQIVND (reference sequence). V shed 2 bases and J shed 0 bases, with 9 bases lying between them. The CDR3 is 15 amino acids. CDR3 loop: CASSISPGSTDTQYF. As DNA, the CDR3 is TGTGCCAGTAGTATATCCCCCGGAAGCACAGATACGCAGTATTTT.

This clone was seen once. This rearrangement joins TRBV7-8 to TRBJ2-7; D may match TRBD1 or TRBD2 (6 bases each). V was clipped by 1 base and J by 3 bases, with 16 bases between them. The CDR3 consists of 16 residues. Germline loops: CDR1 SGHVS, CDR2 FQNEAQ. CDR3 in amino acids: CASSLGGAGDIYEQYF. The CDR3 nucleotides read TGTGCCAGCAGCTTAGGGGGGGCAGGGGACATCTACGAGCAGTACTTC.

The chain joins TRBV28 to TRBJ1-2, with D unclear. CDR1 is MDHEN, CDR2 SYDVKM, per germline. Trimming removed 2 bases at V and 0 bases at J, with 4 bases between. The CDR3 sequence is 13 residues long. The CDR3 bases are TGTGCCAGCAGTTTAAAAGCTAACTATGGCTACACCTTC. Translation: CASSLKANYGYTF.

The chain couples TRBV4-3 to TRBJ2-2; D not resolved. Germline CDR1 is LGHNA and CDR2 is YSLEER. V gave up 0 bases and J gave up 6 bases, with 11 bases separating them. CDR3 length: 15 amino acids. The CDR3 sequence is CASSQDFQRPGELFF. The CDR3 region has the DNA TGCGCCAGCAGCCAAGATTTCCAGCGTCCCGGGGAGCTGTTTTTT.

Here the CDR3 DNA reads TGTGCCAGCAGCCCCTTGTTGACTAGCGATGGCGAGCAGTACTTC. Protein product: CASSPLLTSDGEQYF. The V and J genes are TRBV7-9 and TRBJ2-7, with TRBD2 matching over 8 bases. Trimming at V came to 5 bases and at J to 6 bases, leaving 12 bases not matched to a gene. The CDR3 runs to 15 residues. CDR1 and CDR2 (germline): SEHNR, FQNEAQ (reference sequence).

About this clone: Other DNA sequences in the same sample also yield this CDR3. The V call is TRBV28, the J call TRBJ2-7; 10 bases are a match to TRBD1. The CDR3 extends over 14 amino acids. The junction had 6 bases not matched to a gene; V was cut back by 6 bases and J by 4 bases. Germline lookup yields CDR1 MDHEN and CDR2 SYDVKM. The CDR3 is CASSLGTGVYEQYF. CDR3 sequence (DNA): TGTGCCAGCAGCCTCGGGACAGGGGTTTACGAGCAGTACTTC.

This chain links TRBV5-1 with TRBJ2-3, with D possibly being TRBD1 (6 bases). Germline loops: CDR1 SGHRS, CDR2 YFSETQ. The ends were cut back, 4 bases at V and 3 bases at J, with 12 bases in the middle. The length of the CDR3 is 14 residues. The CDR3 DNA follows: TGCGCCAGCAGCCTGGTGGGACAAACAGATACGCAGTATTTT. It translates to CASSLVGQTDTQYF.

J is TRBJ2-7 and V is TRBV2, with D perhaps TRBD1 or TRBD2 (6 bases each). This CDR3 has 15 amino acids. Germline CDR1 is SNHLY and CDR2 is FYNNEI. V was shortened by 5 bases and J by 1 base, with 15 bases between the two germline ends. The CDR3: CASSLMQGTSYEQYF. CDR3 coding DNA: TGTGCCAGCAGTTTGATGCAGGGGACTTCCTACGAGCAGTACTTC.

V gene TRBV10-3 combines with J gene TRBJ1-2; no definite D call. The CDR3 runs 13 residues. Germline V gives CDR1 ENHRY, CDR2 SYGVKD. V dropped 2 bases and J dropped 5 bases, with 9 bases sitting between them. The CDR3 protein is CAISESRDYGYTF. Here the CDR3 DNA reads TGTGCCATCAGTGAGAGTAGGGATTATGGCTACACCTTC.

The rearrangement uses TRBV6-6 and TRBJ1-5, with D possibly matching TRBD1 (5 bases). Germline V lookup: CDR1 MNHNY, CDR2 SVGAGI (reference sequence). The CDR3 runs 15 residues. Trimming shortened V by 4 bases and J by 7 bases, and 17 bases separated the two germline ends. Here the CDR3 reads CASSFPALGEQPQHF. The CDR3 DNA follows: TGTGCCAGCAGTTTCCCGGCCCTGGGGGAGCAGCCCCAGCATTTT.

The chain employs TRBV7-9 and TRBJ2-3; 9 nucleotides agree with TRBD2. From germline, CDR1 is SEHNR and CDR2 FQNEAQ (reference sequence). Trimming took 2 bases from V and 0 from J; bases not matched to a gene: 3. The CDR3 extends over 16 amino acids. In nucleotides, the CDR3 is TGTGCCAGCAGCTTAACTAGCGGGCTTAGCACAGATACGCAGTATTTT. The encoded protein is CASSLTSGLSTDTQYF.

In nucleotides, the CDR3 is TGTGCCAGCCGTCAGGCCACAGATACGCAGTATTTT. It yields the protein CASRQATDTQYF. J is TRBJ2-3 and V is TRBV19; D unresolved. V gave up 9 bases and J gave up 2 bases, with 9 bases separating them. This CDR3 has 12 amino acids. In germline, CDR1 is LNHDA, CDR2 SQIVND (reference sequence).

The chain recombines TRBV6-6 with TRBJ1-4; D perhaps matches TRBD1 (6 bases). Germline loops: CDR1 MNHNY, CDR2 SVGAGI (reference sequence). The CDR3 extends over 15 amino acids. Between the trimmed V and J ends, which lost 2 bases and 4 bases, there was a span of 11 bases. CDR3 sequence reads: CASSYGQGSNEKLFF. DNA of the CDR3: TGTGCCAGCAGTTACGGGCAGGGGAGTAATGAAAAACTGTTTTTT.

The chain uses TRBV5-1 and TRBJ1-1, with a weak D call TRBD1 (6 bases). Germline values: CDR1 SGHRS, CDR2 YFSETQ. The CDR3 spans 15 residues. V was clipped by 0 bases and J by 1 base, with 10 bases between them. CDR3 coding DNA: TGCGCCAGCAGCTTGGGGGGGCAACGGAACACTGAAGCTTTCTTT. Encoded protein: CASSLGGQRNTEAFF.

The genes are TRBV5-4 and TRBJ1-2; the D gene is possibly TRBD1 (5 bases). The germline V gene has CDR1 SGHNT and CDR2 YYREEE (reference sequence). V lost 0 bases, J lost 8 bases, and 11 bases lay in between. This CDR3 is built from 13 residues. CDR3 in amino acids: CASSLGSGQGYTF. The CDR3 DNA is TGTGCCAGCAGCTTGGGGTCAGGGCAGGGCTACACCTTC.

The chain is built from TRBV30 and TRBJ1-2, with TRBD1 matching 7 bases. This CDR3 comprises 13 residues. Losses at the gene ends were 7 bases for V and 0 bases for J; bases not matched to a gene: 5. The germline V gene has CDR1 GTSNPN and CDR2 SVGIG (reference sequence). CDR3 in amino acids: CAYRQGANYGYTF. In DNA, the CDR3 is TGTGCCTACCGACAGGGAGCTAACTATGGCTACACCTTC.

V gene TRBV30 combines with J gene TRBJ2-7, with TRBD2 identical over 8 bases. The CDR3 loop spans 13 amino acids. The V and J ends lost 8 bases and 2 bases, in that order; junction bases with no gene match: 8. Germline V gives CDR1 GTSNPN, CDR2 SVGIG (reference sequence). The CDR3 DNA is TGTGCCGGGGAAGGGACTAGTGCCTACGAGCAGTACTTC. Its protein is CAGEGTSAYEQYF.

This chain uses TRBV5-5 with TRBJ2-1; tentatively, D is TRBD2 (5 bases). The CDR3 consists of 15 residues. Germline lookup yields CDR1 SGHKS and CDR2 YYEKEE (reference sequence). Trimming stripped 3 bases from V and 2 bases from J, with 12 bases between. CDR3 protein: CASSYISGTYNEQFF. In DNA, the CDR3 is TGTGCCAGCAGCTATATCTCGGGGACCTACAATGAGCAGTTCTTC.

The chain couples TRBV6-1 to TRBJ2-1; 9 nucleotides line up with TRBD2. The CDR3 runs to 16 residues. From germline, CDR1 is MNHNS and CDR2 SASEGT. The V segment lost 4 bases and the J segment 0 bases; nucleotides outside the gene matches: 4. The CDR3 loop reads CASSGLAVSSYNEQFF. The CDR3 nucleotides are TGTGCCAGCAGTGGACTAGCGGTAAGCTCCTACAATGAGCAGTTCTTC.